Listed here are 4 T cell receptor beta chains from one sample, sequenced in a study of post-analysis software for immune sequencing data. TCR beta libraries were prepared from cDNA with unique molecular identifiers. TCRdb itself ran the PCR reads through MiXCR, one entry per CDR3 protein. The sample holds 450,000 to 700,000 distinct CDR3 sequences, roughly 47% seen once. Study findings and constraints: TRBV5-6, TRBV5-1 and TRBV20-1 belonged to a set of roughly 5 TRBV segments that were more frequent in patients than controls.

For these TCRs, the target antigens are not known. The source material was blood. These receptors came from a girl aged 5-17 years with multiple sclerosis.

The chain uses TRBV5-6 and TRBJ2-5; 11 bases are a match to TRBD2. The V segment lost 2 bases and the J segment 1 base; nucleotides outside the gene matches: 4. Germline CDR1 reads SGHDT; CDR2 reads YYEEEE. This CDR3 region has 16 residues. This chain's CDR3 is CASSFAGTSGQETQYF. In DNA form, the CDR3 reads TGTGCCAGCAGCTTTGCCGGGACTAGCGGCCAAGAGACCCAGTACTTC.

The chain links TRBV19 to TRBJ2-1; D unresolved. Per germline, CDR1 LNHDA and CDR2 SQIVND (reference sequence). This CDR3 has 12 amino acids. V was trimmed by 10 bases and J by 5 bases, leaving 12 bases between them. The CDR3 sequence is CATSSWDNEQFF. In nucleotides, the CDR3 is TGTGCCACCAGTAGTTGGGACAATGAGCAGTTCTTC.

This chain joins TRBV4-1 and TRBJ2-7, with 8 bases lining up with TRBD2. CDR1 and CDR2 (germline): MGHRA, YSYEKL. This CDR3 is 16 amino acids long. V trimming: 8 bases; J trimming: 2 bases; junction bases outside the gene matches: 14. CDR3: CASGDLVGLVPYEQYF. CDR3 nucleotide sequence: TGCGCCAGCGGCGACCTGGTGGGACTAGTCCCCTACGAGCAGTACTTC.

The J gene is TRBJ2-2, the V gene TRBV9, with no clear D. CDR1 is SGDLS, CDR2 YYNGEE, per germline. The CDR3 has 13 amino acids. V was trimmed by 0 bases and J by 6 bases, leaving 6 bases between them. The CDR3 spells CASSVATSGELFF. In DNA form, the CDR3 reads TGTGCCAGCAGCGTAGCAACGTCCGGGGAGCTGTTTTTT.